This TCR beta chain was recovered during a study of neoadjuvant nivolumab and ipilimumab in lung cancer. General observations from the study: Pathologic regression was not significantly tied to TCR clonality. Blood richness before therapy tracked richness in tumors resected after neoadjuvant therapy. Resected tumors had greater TCR richness and clonality than uninvolved lung. From pretherapy to surgery, tumor richness and clonality rose with dual therapy.

Note on this clone: The antigen is unknown.

Trimming removed 5 bases from V and 7 bases from J, with 13 bases in between. This CDR3 contains 13 residues. From germline, CDR1 is SGHDN and CDR2 FVKESK. Sequenced by immunoSEQ multiplex PCR; TCRdb stores in-frame clones only, minus some. The sample consists of roughly 23,000 clones, roughly 84% of them appearing once. This clonotype originated in an adult with non-small cell lung cancer. The chain is built from TRBV14 and TRBJ2-3, with a possible D match to TRBD1 (6 bases). Here the sequenced sample was peripheral blood, taken before neoadjuvant nivolumab, alone or with ipilimumab. CDR3 DNA: TGTGCCAGCAGCGCACAAAGGGGGAATACGCAGTATTTT. Residues: CASSAQRGNTQYF.